This entry features one T cell receptor beta chain sequence. It lacks a known antigen. The input lacks base qualities; no much larger clone sits a single base away. Library construction relied on the immunoSEQ multiplex PCR assay. For the multiplex PCR, a mixture combining 60 forward primers for TCR Vbeta segments and 13 reverse primers for TCR Jbeta segments was used. The CDR3 region of rearranged TCR beta genes was amplified from genomic DNA with a multiplex PCR assay. Amplified TCR beta libraries were sequenced as 87-base-pair reads on the Illumina HiSeq System. Per the authors' processing: Across the 500 to 850 repertoires, a later analysis counted 78 million or so unique TCR beta chains, approximately 10 million of which were shared by at least two donors. Raw reads were error-corrected and collapsed into unique sequences with a nearest-neighbor algorithm that merged closely related sequences to remove PCR and sequencing errors. To assign V, D and J gene segments, CDR3 sequences were aligned to IMGT reference sequences. For a sequence to be retained, a match of at least six nucleotides was required to both a V gene segment and a J gene segment. Rearrangements were classified as productive when the CDR3 lacked stop codons and remained in frame with V and J, and all other rearrangements were classified as non-productive. CDR3 was defined by IMGT convention, running from the second conserved V-encoded cysteine to the conserved J-encoded phenylalanine. The earlier analysis of about 610 of the donors excluded sequences that lacked an unambiguous match to a single V gene segment. In an earlier analysis of approximately 590 of the donors, V segments were called functional above 56.7% productive rearrangements and were called segregating when the between-donor standard deviation exceeded 5%. To diagnose cytomegalovirus status from the catalog of TCR beta chain sequences, a statistical classification framework was built. In a later analysis, TCR nucleotide sequences were compared against IMGT/GENE-DB human TR gene sequences so that V and J genes could be assigned. In a later analysis, CDR3 sequences and most-parsimonious VDJ recombination scenarios were assigned using the TCRdist pipeline. In a later analysis, each TCR beta chain was defined by its CDR3 amino acid sequence together with its V-gene family, and reads lacking a unique V-gene family were excluded. In a later analysis, 450 to 600 highly shared, low-generation-probability nucleotide sequences were removed to address suspected cross-contamination and a sequencing artifact. In a later analysis, a clonal expansion index was calculated for each public chain from normalized within-repertoire ranks of inferred template counts. In a later analysis, generation probabilities were computed using a VDJ recombination model fitted to out-of-frame rearrangements, and the results were checked against IGoR. Hypergeometric tests were used in a later analysis to score TCR-TCR, TCR-HLA and TCR-CMV co-occurrence, with a repertoire-size bias correction applied to the TCR pairs. To estimate false discovery rates, a later analysis permuted the HLA or CMV assignments 20 times. In a later analysis, co-occurring TCRs were grouped using DBSCAN, with TCRdist sequence similarity added in when clustering inside HLA-allele-positive subsets. Co-occurrence clustering excluded repertoires with fewer than 30,000 or more than 120,000 public chains, plus five with anomalous nucleotide sharing. What TCRdb holds here is the immuneACCESS table cut down to in-frame rearrangements. Part of the clones is not present; checked against another copy, under half of the missing clones reflect an unresolved V gene, and the others are unexplained. V, J and clone size reflect that table, while D and trimming were determined from the DNA. The sample profile shows about 200,000 clones; about 88% of them were found once. Jointly, the top ten make up roughly 0.33% of the sample.

The data were obtained in a study of cytomegalovirus exposure and HLA in healthy donors (dated by TCRdb to about 2017). As for the study more broadly: According to an earlier analysis of 550 to 750 of the donors, some 180 million T cells yielded 100 million or so unique TCR beta sequences and less than 300 Gb of sequence data. An early release covering 550 to 650 HLA-typed donors comprised about 320 gigabases of sequencing data and tens of millions of unique TCR sequences. Of the approximately 370 genotyped donors, approximately 80% were placed in the genetic ancestry cluster associated with self-reported Caucasian donors. The aim of the study was to test whether cataloging public T cell receptors could identify signatures of past pathogen exposure. Using immunosequencing, the study profiled T cell repertoires from about 610 subjects and related those repertoires to cytomegalovirus serostatus. A separate validation cohort of approximately 120 different subjects was used in addition to the 666-subject first cohort. The study combined high-throughput TCR immunosequencing, statistical association of individual TCRs with disease status, and machine learning to predict cytomegalovirus infection status. A later analysis re-examined previously published TCR beta repertoires from over 500 donors and added high-resolution HLA genotyping to investigate patterns of TCR occurrence. Rather than using new phenotypic data, the later analysis identified candidate immune exposures from TCR beta sequences and from how often those sequences occurred across donors. To decide whether each TCR beta V gene segment behaved as functional or pseudogenic, an earlier analysis of some 540 of the donors relied on high-throughput TCR beta sequencing. Alongside the repertoire data, information on donor age, sex, ethnicity and CMV serostatus was compiled. Genome-wide SNP genotypes for about 60% of the 666 donors were used in a later genetic analysis, which treated that subset as a discovery cohort. Every repertoire in the discovery cohort had been generated on one and the same sequencing platform. HLA typing covered class I and class II loci at four-digit resolution. Typing coverage differed by locus: A, B, C, DRB1 and DQB1 were typed in about 620-640 donors, DQA1 in 500 to 550, DPA1 in around 610, and DPB1 in just under 490. About five DR-DQ haplotypes were handled as single units for association and clustering, since linkage in the cohort was strong. On average, around 200,000 unique TCR beta nucleotide sequences were sequenced per donor among about 400 genotyped donors of the cohort, with roughly 18% of those sequences being non-productive. What the research found in general, with its limitations: V-gene and J-gene trimming of TCR beta chains was associated with a missense DCLRE1C variant in a later genetic analysis, and the association was replicated in an independent cohort. The classifier was reported to diagnose cytomegalovirus status with high specificity and sensitivity in both the original cohort and the validation cohort. In a later analysis, HLA-associated TCR beta chains were found to be more clonally expanded and to have lower generation probabilities than equally common non-associated chains. Sequencing depth was assumed to be roughly uniform across donors in the presence/absence analyses, though that assumption may not hold. Several of the top co-occurrence clusters appeared to be linked to parvovirus B19, influenza, CMV and Epstein-Barr virus, according to a later analysis. Most TCR sequences were seen in very few donors, while some public TCRs were found in many individuals. In this cohort, only TCR beta chains were sequenced, and detectable features were limited by the absence of alpha or paired-chain data. According to a later analysis, TCR association rates differed among HLA loci, with DRB1 alleles showing the most associated TCRs and HLA-C alleles showing the fewest. A cluster of highly shared sequence variants was judged likely to represent a technical artifact of the sequencing pipeline. The 87-base-pair reads could not distinguish some IMGT-functional V segments, including TRBV6-2 and TRBV6-3, so those segments were excluded. The study gave a list of under 200 TCR beta chains associated with cytomegalovirus. In a later genetic analysis, fewer N-insertions in productive TCRs were reported among donors in an Asian-associated ancestry cluster than the roughly 670-donor mean. In vitro tests confirmed that a few of the cytomegalovirus-associated TCR beta chains recognize cytomegalovirus antigens. Strong co-occurrence of HLA alleles, especially DR and DQ, made assigning TCR associations to individual alleles difficult. A later analysis associated about 17,000 TCR beta sequences with specific HLA alleles at a false discovery rate of 0.05. In a later analysis, most CMV-associated TCR beta chains were found to appear HLA-restricted, with HLA associations seemingly driven largely by CMV exposure. Broadly in line with IMGT annotations, most TCR beta V segments showed up in productive rearrangements about 87% or about 30% of the time in an earlier analysis of 587 of the donors. Correlated functional status among segregating V segments might be attributable to linkage disequilibrium, but an unknown experimental factor could not be ruled out. A further reported finding was that TCR beta sequences accurately predicted the HLA-A and HLA-B alleles for most subjects in the first cohort. Seventeen rarely observed V segments, including chromosome 9 orphons, were excluded from the earlier analysis of approximately 600 of the donors because counts were too low. It was suggested by the authors that the approach could potentially be generalized to other disease states and immunological phenotypes. Because some donors lacked HLA typing at each locus, the association tests relied only on the typed subset. For the cohort, immune exposure information was limited to CMV serostatus.

Sequences SGHRS (CDR1) and YFSETQ (CDR2) are obtained from the germline V gene. Ends trimmed: V by 2 bases, J by 3 bases; bases unmatched to a gene: 9. The CDR3 runs 16 residues from the cysteine to the phenylalanine. Only the CDR3 DNA is retained, 48 bases long and in frame from the first base. The cohort was made up of approximately 670 healthy bone marrow donors. At the time of sampling, all cohort members were nominally healthy, though unrecorded immune exposures were likely present. The donor tested CMV seronegative, placing the donor among the approximately 400 seronegative members of the cohort. Every donor gave a peripheral blood sample, and the peripheral blood mononuclear cells from that sample were used for TCR beta sequencing. Genomic DNA extraction from the blood cell samples was performed with the Qiagen DNeasy Blood Extraction Kit.

This clonotype was obtained from a woman in her twenties or thirties in good health and CMV-seronegative. Sequenced: PBMCs. The receptor chain draws on TRBV5-1 and TRBJ2-3, with TRBD2 identical over 7 junction bases. The DNA sequence is as follows: TGCGCCAGCAGCTTAGACGAAGCGGGAACTACAGATACGCAGTATTTT. This encodes CASSLDEAGTTDTQYF. Reference TRBV5-1 and TRBJ2-3 genes cover what lies past the CDR3, so the full variable domain is KAGVTQTPRYLIKTRGQQVTLSCSPISGHRSVSWYQQTPGQGLQFLFEYFSETQRNKGNFPGRFSGRQFSNSRSEMNVSTLELGDSALYLCASSLDEAGTTDTQYFGPGTRLTVL.